The entry below gives a single T cell receptor (beta chain) sequence along with its context. Its antigen remains unknown. The gene symbols are mouse symbols. Coverage ceases 4 residues before the CDR3 finishes, and the germline J gene fills in the end. The data derive from a study of CD8+ T cells in alopecia areata. Study overall: Donors of skin were C3H/HeJ mice aged about 6-12 months with spontaneous alopecia, and recipients were roughly 7-11-week-old female C3H/HeJ mice.

The junction had 6 bases not matched to a gene; V was cut back by 0 bases and J by 0 bases. The CDR3 runs 18 residues. Germline V gene sequence: CDR1 LGHNA, CDR2 YNLKQL (reference sequence). Extracted from the samples, RNA was reverse transcribed into cDNA to serve as the sequencing template. TCRdb's table, derived via immunoSEQ multiplex PCR, lists solely in-frame clones and lacks some. The sample was found to contain 250,000 or so clones, and every one recurs. Overall study results and limits: Mice showed TCR sharing more clearly than patients did, possibly owing to HLA. Relative to normal scalp, lesional scalp, especially alopecia totalis/universalis, showed higher clonality. Scalp samples also yield sequences of resident alphabeta T cells from normal skin.

The authors sorted pooled cutaneous lymph node cells using CD4, CD8alpha, NKG2D, NKG2ACE and other markers. Source material: CD4+ T cells sorted from a lymph node. The clonotype comes from a C3H/HeJ mouse with alopecia areata. The strain's MHC type: H2-k. The rearrangement uses TRBV5 and TRBJ1-1; 11 bases are a match to TRBD1. CDR3 DNA (partial): TGTGCCAGCAGCCAAGAACGGGGGGGACAGGGGGCAAACACA. This translates into CASSQERGGQGANT. In full, the CDR3 reads CASSQERGGQGANTEVFF.